This T cell receptor (beta chain) originates from a study of CD8+CD57+ T cells in acquired aplastic anemia. General study findings and limits: In common between the patients and the controls were around 29 CD8+ CDR3 sequences. No significant difference in CD8+ Simpson's diversity was found between patients and controls.

The CDR3 length is 14 residues. V lost 3 bases to trimming and J lost 6 bases, with 12 bases between them. Germline CDR1 reads SNHLY; CDR2 reads FYNNEI. The study profiled TCR beta VDJ and CDR3 using genomic DNA as template. Each CDR3 protein is one row after TCRdb ran MiXCR on the reads. The repertoire holds hundreds of thousands of distinct CDR3 sequences, around 32% seen once, with 0.75% to 0.95% in the top ten. In patients chosen for sequencing, flow cytometry had shown CD8+CD57+ cell expansion. Among the patients, all had severe acquired aplastic anemia. Patients had not yet gotten any therapy when their blood was taken for sampling. This clonotype came up many times. Its specificity is unknown.

The genes are TRBV2 and TRBJ2-1; possibly TRBD1 for D (6 bases). Input material: sorted CD4+, CD8+, or CD8+CD57+ T cells (not recorded which) from PBMCs. The receptor was isolated from a human donor with aplastic anemia. In DNA, the CDR3 is TGTGCCAGCAGTGATGTGGGGGCGGTCAATGAGCAGTTCTTC. This encodes CASSDVGAVNEQFF.